Sequencing of this TCR beta chain was carried out in a study of blood T cell repertoires in COVID-19. About the research overall: Samples representing acute and convalescent COVID-19 were sourced from the United States, Italy and Spain. The analysed material was cDNA or gDNA that came from T cells, B-cell-depleted T cells, or PBMCs.

J gave up 2 bases and V 3 bases, and 21 bases lay outside the gene matches. The CDR3 sequence is 21 residues long. The germline gives CDR1 MDHEN, CDR2 SYDVKM. As handled by the study authors: It was from reference gene primer amplification that nucleated cell counts were estimated. Generated by immunoSEQ multiplex PCR, the TCRdb table keeps only in-frame clones and is missing some. The DNA gave D and trimming, while V, J and clone size come from that table. The top ten hold 16% of the sample, which has around 30,000 clones, approximately 77% seen once. This chain connects TRBV28 to TRBJ2-4, with TRBD1 matching 8 bases. The TCR originated in a human donor in a cohort sampled during active COVID-19. The specimen sequenced was peripheral blood. CDR3 protein: CASSFVHGGRQGFHPKNIQYF. The CDR3 bases are TGTGCCAGCAGTTTTGTTCATGGGGGGAGACAGGGGTTTCATCCCAAAAACATTCAGTACTTC.